Following are 15 T cell receptor beta chains from one sample sequenced in a study of T cells in tuberculosis. After thawing and overnight rest, PBMC were stained with GMM-loaded CD1B tetramer, viability dye and anti-CD3 for sorting. CD1B tetramers were loaded with Rhodococcus equi-derived C32 glucose monomycolate. Measured with immunoSEQ multiplex PCR; TCRdb has only the in-frame clones, and not every one. This table has more than 45,000 clones, approximately 85% appearing once. Sequenced sample: CD1b-GMM tetramer-negative cells sorted from PBMCs. The receptor set was obtained from an adult woman with latent tuberculosis.

This chain uses TRBV7-8 with TRBJ2-5; 8 bases align to TRBD2. The CDR3 consists of 13 residues. CDR1 and CDR2 from the germline V gene are SGHVS and FQNEAQ. The V and J ends lost 10 bases and 2 bases, in that order; junction bases with no gene match: 6. DNA of the CDR3: TGTGCCACGGAGCGGGGGATGCAAGAGACCCAGTACTTC. Protein sequence: CATERGMQETQYF.

The chain combines TRBV5-6 with TRBJ1-1; maybe TRBD1 (5 bases). V was cut by 0 bases and J by 6 bases, with 15 bases left in between. The CDR3 has 15 residues. CDR1 is SGHDT and CDR2 is YYEEEE in the germline V gene. CDR3 bases: TGTGCCAGCAGCTTGGTGGGGGGAGAGGGGCCTGAAGCTTTCTTT. Its protein product is CASSLVGGEGPEAFF.

V gene TRBV7-3 combines with J gene TRBJ1-6, with D unresolved. This CDR3 contains 15 residues. V was pared by 7 bases and J by 4 bases, with 14 bases between. Germline CDR1 SGHTA, CDR2 FQGTGA. CDR3 DNA sequence: TGTGCCAGCATCCTCCTGGAGATTTATAATTCACCCCTCCACTTT. Residues: CASILLEIYNSPLHF. Together with reference TRBV7-3 and TRBJ1-6, the CDR3 gives the full variable domain: GAGVSQTPSNKVTEKGKYVELRCDPISGHTALYWYRQSLGQGPEFLIYFQGTGAADDSGLPNDRFFAVRPEGSVSTLKIQRTERGDSAVYLCASILLEIYNSPLHFGNGTRLTVT.

The V gene is TRBV6-1, the J gene TRBJ1-2; 7 bases are shared with TRBD1. With V trimmed by 8 bases and J by 8 bases, 11 bases remained unmatched. Per the germline V gene, CDR1 is MNHNS and CDR2 is SASEGT. The CDR3 has 13 residues. The CDR3 is CASCRAGGGGYTF. For the CDR3, the DNA is TGTGCCAGCTGCCGCGCAGGGGGAGGCGGCTACACCTTC.

V gene TRBV4-2 combines with J gene TRBJ1-1; TRBD1 is a possible D gene (6 bases). The CDR3 is 14 amino acids. The V end was cut by 4 bases, the J end by 4 bases, with 13 bases between. Germline V gives CDR1 LGHNA, CDR2 YNFKEQ. Written as DNA, the CDR3 is TGTGCCAGCAGCCTCAGGGGAGACGTCACTGAAGCTTTCTTT. Residues: CASSLRGDVTEAFF.

The chain uses TRBV27 and TRBJ2-1; a weak D match, TRBD1 (6 bases). CDR1 and CDR2 (germline): MNHEY, SMNVEV (reference sequence). Between the trimmed V and J ends, which lost 0 bases and 7 bases, there was a span of 7 bases. The CDR3 sequence is 13 residues long. The CDR3 here is CASSLSRGNEQFF. The CDR3, as DNA: TGTGCCAGCAGTTTATCGAGGGGGAATGAGCAGTTCTTC.

This clone was seen more than once but under ten times. V usage is TRBV7-8 and J usage is TRBJ2-7; TRBD1 matches at 9 bases. Looked up from germline, CDR1 is SGHVS and CDR2 is FQNEAQ. The junction had 7 bases not matched to a gene; V was cut back by 2 bases and J by 2 bases. The CDR3 has 16 residues. The CDR3 nucleotides are TGTGCCAGCAGCTTATTAAGGGGACAGGGAACCTACGAGCAGTACTTC. Translated, it gives CASSLLRGQGTYEQYF.

This sequence joins TRBV10-3 and TRBJ2-3, with a possible D match to TRBD2 (5 bases). There are 12 residues in the CDR3. Germline CDR1 reads ENHRY; CDR2 reads SYGVKD. Trimming removed 4 bases from V and 6 bases from J, with 8 bases in between. CDR3 DNA sequence: TGTGCCATCAGTGGTTCGGGGGATACGCAGTATTTT. It is translated as CAISGSGDTQYF.

The chain uses TRBV19 and TRBJ2-7, with a tentative D call TRBD2 (5 bases). Trimming shortened V by 3 bases and J by 3 bases, and 15 bases separated the two germline ends. The CDR3 is 15 amino acids. The V gene's germline CDR1 is LNHDA and CDR2 SQIVND (reference sequence). The CDR3 DNA reads TGTGCCAGTAGTATCGGGATCAACGACGGCTACGAGCAGTACTTC. Its translation: CASSIGINDGYEQYF.

J is TRBJ2-7 and V is TRBV5-1; 11 bases are a match to TRBD1. The CDR3 contains 13 residues. Germline CDR1 reads SGHRS; CDR2 reads YFSETQ. Trimming took 6 bases from V and 5 from J; bases not matched to a gene: 4. CDR3 DNA: TGCGCCAGCACCGGACAGGGGGCAAACGAGCAGTACTTC. Amino acids: CASTGQGANEQYF.

The rearrangement joins TRBV9 to TRBJ2-3; a possible D gene is TRBD1 (5 bases). The CDR3 extends over 14 amino acids. Per germline, CDR1 SGDLS and CDR2 YYNGEE. V gave up 5 bases and J gave up 4 bases, with 14 bases separating them. The chain's CDR3 is CASRLGWGPDTQYF. In DNA, the CDR3 is TGTGCCAGCAGGTTGGGGTGGGGCCCAGATACGCAGTATTTT.

The chain joins TRBV6-1 to TRBJ2-2; tentative D call: TRBD2 (6 bases). Deletions cut 4 bases from V and 5 bases from J, with 14 bases between. CDR1 is MNHNS, CDR2 SASEGT, per germline. CDR3 size: 15 residues. The CDR3 region is CASSGYSGGTGELFF. The DNA for the CDR3 is TGTGCCAGCAGTGGGTATAGCGGAGGGACCGGGGAGCTGTTTTTT.

This chain uses TRBV5-4 with TRBJ1-1, with D unclear. V was cut by 1 base and J by 11 bases, with 9 bases left in between. The CDR3 loop spans 11 amino acids. The germline CDR1 and CDR2 sequences are SGHNT and YYREEE (reference sequence). DNA for the CDR3: TGTGCCAGCAGCTTGAACGGACTTGCTTTCTTT. Residues: CASSLNGLAFF.

J is TRBJ2-2 and V is TRBV18; TRBD2 agrees at 12 bases. The ends lost 3 bases at V and 5 bases at J; junction bases unmatched: 4. CDR1 and CDR2 (germline): KGHSH, LQKENI. The CDR3 consists of 16 residues. Here the CDR3 reads CASSPRTSGTTGELFF. Written as DNA, the CDR3 is TGTGCCAGCTCACCGCGGACTAGCGGGACAACCGGGGAGCTGTTTTTT. The whole variable domain, filled in from reference TRBV18 and TRBJ2-2, reads NAGVMQNPRHLVRRRGQEARLRCSPMKGHSHVYWYRQLPEEGLKFMVYLQKENIIDESGMPKERFSAEFPKEGPSILRIQQVVRGDSAAYFCASSPRTSGTTGELFFGEGSRLTVL.

As for this clone: At one boundary the junction diverges from the germline segment, which might be a read error. This sequence joins TRBV7-7 and TRBJ2-5; maybe TRBD1 (6 bases). This CDR3 contains 16 residues. Germline CDR1 and CDR2: SSHAT and FNYEAQ (reference sequence). The CDR3 region is CASSLEVRGIRETQYF. The CDR3 coding sequence is TGTGCTAGCAGCTTAGAGGTTAGGGGGATCCGAGAGACCCAGTACTTC.